This TCR beta chain appears in the sequencing data of a study of breast tumors, draining lymph nodes, adjacent tissues. With regard to this clonotype: Its antigen is currently unknown.

The lymph nodes were axillary draining lymph nodes from breast cancer patients. The study's findings and limits: Tumor TCR diversity was below lymph nodes but above nontumor tissue. The lymph node origin of tumor T cells was framed as consistent with a hypothesis, not demonstrated.

TCRdb called the multiplex PCR reads again in MiXCR, with one record for every CDR3 protein. The table includes under 300,000 distinct CDR3 sequences, under 40% detected once. The germline V gene encodes CDR1 SGDLS and CDR2 YYNGEE. V lost 3 bases to trimming and J lost 6 bases; unmatched junction nucleotides: 3. CDR3 size: 14 residues. The source is a female donor with breast cancer. Some clones in this sample may be carry-over from other donors' samples. The chain combines TRBV9 with TRBJ1-6, with 7 bases fitting TRBD1. Sequenced material: axillary lymph node tissue. CDR3 region: CASSGDSGNSPLHF. DNA for the CDR3: TGTGCCAGCAGCGGGGACAGCGGTAATTCACCCCTCCACTTT.